Shown below are 8 T cell receptor beta chains from a single sample sequenced in a study of spatial heterogeneity in lung cancer. TCRdb reanalysed the 5' RACE reads using MiXCR and keeps one entry per CDR3 protein. This sample yields roughly 10,000 distinct CDR3 sequences, of which 3% to 4.5% are seen a single time; 40% to 65% belongs to the top ten. This sample's time point: sample taken at primary tumor resection. The sample consisted of PBMCs, taken at surgery. The receptors were sampled from a female donor with early-stage non-small cell lung cancer.

Ten or more counts support this clonotype. The chain links TRBV7-2 to TRBJ2-5; perhaps TRBD2 as D (6 bases). Between the trimmed V and J ends, which lost 5 bases and 4 bases, there was a span of 17 bases. Germline-derived CDR1 and CDR2 are SGHTA and FQGNSA. The CDR3 is 15 residues long. CDR3 loop: CASSISGGVGETQYF. CDR3 in DNA: TGTGCCAGCAGCATTTCCGGAGGGGTAGGAGAGACCCAGTACTTC.

The chain uses TRBV12-3 or TRBV12-4 and TRBJ2-2, with D unclear. The CDR3 spans 11 residues. Trimming pared 5 bases from V and 7 bases from J, leaving 5 bases between. This CDR3 reads CASSIYGELFF. As DNA, the CDR3 is TGTGCCAGCAGTATTTACGGGGAGCTGTTTTTT.

This clonotype has ten or more counts. V usage is TRBV28 and J usage is TRBJ1-1; D may be TRBD1 (5 bases). Germline CDR1 is MDHEN and CDR2 is SYDVKM. The ends were cut back, 4 bases at V and 0 bases at J, with 12 bases in the middle. The CDR3 has 15 amino acids. The CDR3 spells CASSSPGTLNTEAFF. CDR3 coding DNA: TGTGCCAGCAGTTCGCCCGGGACGTTGAACACTGAAGCTTTCTTT.

This clonotype is labeled as medium-sized. The V gene is TRBV7-2, the J gene TRBJ2-3; TRBD2 matches 9 bases. J gave up 4 bases and V 1 base, and 3 bases lay outside the gene matches. Germline assignment: CDR1 SGHTA and CDR2 FQGNSA. This CDR3 has 15 residues. CDR3 in DNA: TGTGCCAGCAGCTTAGGGGGGACTAGCCCAGATACGCAGTATTTT. This codes for CASSLGGTSPDTQYF.

This clonotype has at least ten counts. The chain recombines TRBV12-5 with TRBJ2-5; 9 nucleotides match TRBD2. The CDR3 runs 16 residues. Germline loops: CDR1 LGHNT, CDR2 FRNRAP. J lost 1 base, V lost 2 bases, and 5 bases had no gene match. The CDR3 DNA reads as TGTGCTAGTGGTTTGACGACTAGCGGACTCCAAGAGACCCAGTACTTC. It yields the protein CASGLTTSGLQETQYF.

This clonotype has at least ten counts. This chain connects TRBV20-1 to TRBJ2-1; tentatively, D is TRBD1 or TRBD2 (5 bases each). The CDR3 totals 14 residues. V was trimmed by 3 bases and J by 5 bases, leaving 14 bases between them. Per the germline V gene, CDR1 is DFQATT and CDR2 is SNEGSKA (reference sequence). CDR3 loop: CSARTSTGHNEQFF. In DNA form, the CDR3 reads TGCAGTGCTAGGACATCTACGGGGCACAATGAGCAGTTCTTC.

The CDR3 DNA reads as TGTGCCAGCAGTTTAGGGCAGACCCCCTACAATGAGCAGTTCTTC. Its protein product is CASSLGQTPYNEQFF. The chain uses TRBV12-3 or TRBV12-4 and TRBJ2-1; D not resolved. V was cut by 1 base and J by 2 bases, with 9 bases left in between. CDR3 length equals 15 residues.

This clonotype showed up just a few times. The chain joins TRBV3-1 to TRBJ1-4; D not resolved. The CDR3 consists of 15 residues. CDR1 and CDR2 (germline): LGHDT, YNNKEL (reference sequence). Deletions cut 0 bases from V and 3 bases from J, with 8 bases between. The CDR3, as DNA: TGTGCCAGCAGCCAAGACCTGCAGGCTAATGAAAAACTGTTTTTT. Translated, it gives CASSQDLQANEKLFF.